This passage covers 5 T cell receptor beta chains from one sample sequenced in a study of cytomegalovirus exposure and HLA in healthy donors. Use of 60 Vbeta and 13 Jbeta primers characterized the PCR. The repertoire was sequenced with immunoSEQ multiplex PCR; TCRdb's copy has only in-frame clones and lacks some. This sample has some 150,000 clones, with 80% to 90% found just once. The sample taken for sequencing was PBMCs. The receptors were sampled from a woman under 40 in good health and CMV-seropositive.

The chain carries TRBV4-2 and TRBJ1-6; no reliable D call. Germline loops: CDR1 LGHNA, CDR2 YNFKEQ. There are 13 residues in the CDR3. The V gene lost 5 bases and the J gene lost 8 bases, with 10 bases spanning the gap. This chain's CDR3 is CASSIGSDSPLHF. CDR3 sequence (DNA): TGTGCCAGCAGCATCGGGTCGGATTCACCCCTCCACTTT.

This clone was picked up a small number of times. J is TRBJ2-5 and V is TRBV29-1; 10 bases are a match to TRBD2. The germline gives CDR1 SQVTM, CDR2 ANQGSEA. There are 16 residues in the CDR3. Trimming took 1 base from V and 5 from J; bases not matched to a gene: 10. The CDR3 loop reads CSVEGWLAGDAETQYF. CDR3 nucleotides: TGCAGCGTTGAAGGATGGCTAGCGGGGGACGCGGAGACCCAGTACTTC.

The chain is built from TRBV19 and TRBJ1-4, with D possibly being TRBD1 (6 bases). Trimming removed 3 bases at V and 5 bases at J, with 13 bases between. This CDR3 region has 15 residues. CDR1 and CDR2 (germline): LNHDA, SQIVND (reference sequence). The chain's CDR3 is CASSIFGQTNEKLFF. The DNA of the CDR3 is TGTGCCAGTAGTATTTTTGGACAGACGAATGAAAAACTGTTTTTT.

This chain links TRBV6-1 with TRBJ1-2; possibly TRBD1 for D (6 bases). The V end was cut by 3 bases, the J end by 6 bases, with 17 bases between. The CDR3 sequence is 15 residues long. Germline loops: CDR1 MNHNS, CDR2 SASEGT. CDR3 region: CASSEKYTGYNGYTF. CDR3 coding DNA: TGTGCCAGCAGTGAGAAATATACAGGGTACAATGGCTACACCTTC.

V gene TRBV4-2 combines with J gene TRBJ2-7, with D possibly TRBD1 on 6 matching bases. CDR1 LGHNA and CDR2 YNFKEQ come from the germline V gene. V lost 0 bases and J 7 bases, leaving 22 bases between the germline ends. The CDR3 consists of 17 residues. CDR3 sequence: CASSQEVLGHRGGEQYF. CDR3 bases: TGTGCCAGCAGCCAAGAGGTCTTAGGCCATCGAGGGGGTGAGCAGTACTTC.